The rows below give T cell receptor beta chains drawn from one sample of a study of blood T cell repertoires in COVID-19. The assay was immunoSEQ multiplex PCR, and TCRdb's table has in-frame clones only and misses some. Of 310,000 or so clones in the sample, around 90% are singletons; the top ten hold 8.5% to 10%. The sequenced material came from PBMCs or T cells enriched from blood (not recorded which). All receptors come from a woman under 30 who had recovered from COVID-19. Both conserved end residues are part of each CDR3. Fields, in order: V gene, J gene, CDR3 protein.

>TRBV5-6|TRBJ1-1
CASSLYPPSDRAAFF
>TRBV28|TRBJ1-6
CASRNTGDRYNSPLHF
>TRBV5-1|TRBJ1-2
CASSHGSTPDYGYTF
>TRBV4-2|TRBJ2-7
CASSQDMSSGGTYEQYF
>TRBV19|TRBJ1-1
CASRELLQGTSEAFF
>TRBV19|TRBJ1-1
CASSSRSGGTEAFF
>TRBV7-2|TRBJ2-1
CAATRGVHEQFF
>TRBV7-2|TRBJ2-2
CASGDRSFPGGELFF
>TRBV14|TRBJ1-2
CASSPGGGSNYGYTF
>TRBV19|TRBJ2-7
CASSIGSGRMDEQYF
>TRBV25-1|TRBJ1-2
CASSEWGPYYGYTF
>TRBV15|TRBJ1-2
CATSIQGAQFYGYTF